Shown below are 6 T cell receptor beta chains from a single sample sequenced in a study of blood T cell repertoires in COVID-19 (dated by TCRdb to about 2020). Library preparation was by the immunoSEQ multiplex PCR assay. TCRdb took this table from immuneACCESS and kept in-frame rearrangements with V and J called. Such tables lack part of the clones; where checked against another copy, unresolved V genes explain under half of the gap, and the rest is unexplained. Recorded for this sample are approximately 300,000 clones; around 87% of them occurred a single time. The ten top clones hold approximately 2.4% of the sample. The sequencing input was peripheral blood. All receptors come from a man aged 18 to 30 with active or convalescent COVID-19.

The CDR3 coding sequence is TGTGCCAGCAGGCTAGCGGAGAGCTCCTACGAGCAGTACTTC. Its protein product is CASRLAESSYEQYF. The genes are TRBV5-4 and TRBJ2-7, with 7 nucleotides matching TRBD2. This CDR3 spans 14 amino acids. Per germline, CDR1 SGHNT and CDR2 YYREEE (reference sequence). The trim removed 5 bases at V and 0 bases at J, leaving 5 bases unmatched.

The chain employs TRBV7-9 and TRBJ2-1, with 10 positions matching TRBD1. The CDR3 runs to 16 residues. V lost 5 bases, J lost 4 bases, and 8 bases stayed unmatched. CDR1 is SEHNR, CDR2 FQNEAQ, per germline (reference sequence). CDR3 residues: CASSPLSGQGYNEQFF. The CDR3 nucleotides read TGTGCCAGCAGCCCCCTTTCGGGACAGGGGTACAATGAGCAGTTCTTC.

The CDR3 is CASSARITDTQYF. The CDR3 nucleotides are TGTGCCAGCAGCGCTAGGATCACAGATACGCAGTATTTT. The gene calls are TRBV5-6 and TRBJ2-3; D is unclear. CDR3 length equals 13 residues. From germline, CDR1 is SGHDT and CDR2 YYEEEE. With 4 bases removed from V and 2 bases from J, the gap between germline ends came to 8 bases.

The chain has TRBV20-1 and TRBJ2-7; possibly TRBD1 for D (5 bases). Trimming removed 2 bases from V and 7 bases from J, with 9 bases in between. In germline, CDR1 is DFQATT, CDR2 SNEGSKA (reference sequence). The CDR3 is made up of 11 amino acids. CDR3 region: CSARLQVEQYF. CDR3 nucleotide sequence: TGCAGTGCTAGATTACAGGTTGAGCAGTACTTC.

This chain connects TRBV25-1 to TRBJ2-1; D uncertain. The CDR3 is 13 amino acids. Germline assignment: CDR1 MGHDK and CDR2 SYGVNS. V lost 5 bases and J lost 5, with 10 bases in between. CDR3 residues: CASSQSQNNEQFF. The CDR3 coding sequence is TGTGCCAGCAGTCAATCCCAAAACAATGAGCAGTTCTTC.

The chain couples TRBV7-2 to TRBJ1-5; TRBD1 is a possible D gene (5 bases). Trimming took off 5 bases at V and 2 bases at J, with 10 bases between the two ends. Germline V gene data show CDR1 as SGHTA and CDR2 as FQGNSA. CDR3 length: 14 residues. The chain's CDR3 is CASSEQGGNQPQHF. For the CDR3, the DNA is TGTGCCAGCAGCGAGCAGGGCGGCAATCAGCCCCAGCATTTT.